This passage covers 6 T cell receptor beta chains from one sample sequenced in a study of shared clonotypes between healthy human individuals. Assay: immunoSEQ multiplex PCR; the TCRdb copy retains only in-frame clones and omits some. Of about 1 million clones listed, around 74% were seen once; the top ten hold less than 1.5%. Specimen: memory CD4+ T cells sorted from blood. Regarding subset: CD45RA-negative fraction. The receptors stem from a young man in good health.

The gene calls are TRBV29-1 and TRBJ2-3; 10 bases are shared with TRBD2. CDR1 is SQVTM and CDR2 is ANQGSEA in the germline V gene. V lost 3 bases, J lost 6 bases, and 9 bases stayed unmatched. CDR3 length: 15 amino acids. The CDR3 protein is CSVEGLAGVGDTQYF. The CDR3 nucleotides are TGCAGCGTTGAGGGTCTAGCGGGAGTGGGGGATACGCAGTATTTT.

This chain joins TRBV23-1 and TRBJ2-1, with unresolved D. TRBV23-1 is assigned to the ORF class and has an uncertain function. Trimming took off 4 bases at V and 2 bases at J, with 21 bases between the two ends. The length of the CDR3 is 18 residues. DNA of the CDR3: TGCGCCAGCAGTCCCCCCCCCGAGGTCGGTCGCCCCTACAATGAGCAGTTCTTC. It yields the protein CASSPPPEVGRPYNEQFF.

The chain couples TRBV30 to TRBJ2-3, with TRBD2 as a possible D gene (6 bases). CDR1 is GTSNPN, CDR2 SVGIG, per germline (reference sequence). The length of the CDR3 is 14 residues. V was pared by 2 bases and J by 3 bases, with 12 bases between. CDR3 nucleotide sequence: TGTGCCTGGAGTTTATCAGGAGGGACAGATACGCAGTATTTT. This gives the protein CAWSLSGGTDTQYF. The full variable domain, its missing parts supplied by reference TRBV30 and TRBJ2-3, is SQTIHQWPATLVQPVGSPLSLECTVEGTSNPNLYWYRQAAGRGLQLLFYSVGIGQISSEVPQNLSASRPQDRQFILSSKKLLLSDSGFYLCAWSLSGGTDTQYFGPGTRLTVL.

The V call is TRBV6-5, the J call TRBJ1-2; tentatively, D is TRBD1 (6 bases). The CDR3 runs to 13 residues. The V gene's germline CDR1 is MNHEY and CDR2 SVGAGI. The V and J ends lost 0 bases and 8 bases respectively, with 10 bases between them. For the CDR3, the DNA is TGTGCCAGCAGTTACTCGAGGGACAACGGCTACACCTTC. Translation gives CASSYSRDNGYTF.

The gene calls are TRBV6-1 and TRBJ2-2, with 14 bases lining up with TRBD2. The germline V gene encodes CDR1 MNHNS and CDR2 SASEGT. Losses at the gene ends were 4 bases for V and 1 base for J; bases not matched to a gene: 8. The CDR3 has 19 amino acids. The DNA of the CDR3 is TGTGCCAGCAGTGTCCGGGGGACTAGCGGGGGTAGGAACACCGGGGAGCTGTTTTTT. Translating it yields CASSVRGTSGGRNTGELFF.

The V and J genes are TRBV6-6 and TRBJ1-4; 7 bases are a match to TRBD1. The CDR3 extends over 14 amino acids. J was trimmed by 8 bases and V by 4 bases; bases with no gene match: 7. In germline, CDR1 is MNHNY, CDR2 SVGAGI (reference sequence). CDR3 residues: CASSLTGVREKLFF. CDR3 in DNA: TGTGCCAGCAGTTTAACAGGGGTTAGGGAAAAACTGTTTTTT.